This T cell receptor (beta chain) was retrieved from a study of blood T cell repertoires in COVID-19. Study information: Both acute and convalescent COVID-19 samples were obtained from the United States, Italy and Spain.

The repertoire was sequenced with immunoSEQ multiplex PCR; TCRdb's copy has only in-frame clones and lacks some. Altogether about 310,000 clones are present, 75% to 90% being singletons, with the ten largest covering less than 2.5%. From germline, CDR1 is KGHSH and CDR2 LQKENI. Trimming removed 2 bases at V and 0 bases at J, with 8 bases between. The CDR3 sequence is 15 residues long. The sequenced sample was PBMCs or T cells enriched from blood (not recorded which). The TCR comes from a man aged 30 to 39 who had recovered from COVID-19. The chain has TRBV18 and TRBJ1-3, with D unclear. CDR3 bases: TGTGCCAGCTCACCAGGCACCGACTCTGGAAACACCATATATTTT. It is translated as CASSPGTDSGNTIYF. Combining the CDR3 with reference TRBV18 and TRBJ1-3 gives the whole variable domain NAGVMQNPRHLVRRRGQEARLRCSPMKGHSHVYWYRQLPEEGLKFMVYLQKENIIDESGMPKERFSAEFPKEGPSILRIQQVVRGDSAAYFCASSPGTDSGNTIYFGEGSWLTVV.